This entry concerns a single T cell receptor beta chain. The antigen is undetermined. The data are from a study of cytomegalovirus exposure and HLA in healthy donors. Notes on the study in general: An analysis was carried out later, and it reportedly showed fewer N-insertions in an Asian-associated ancestry cluster than the approximately 700-donor mean. Researchers reported in a later analysis that a missense DCLRE1C variant was tied to TCR beta V- and J-gene trimming. A later look showed TCR association rates differing by HLA locus, highest for DRB1 and lowest for HLA-C.

Germline V gene lookup returns CDR1 SNHLY and CDR2 FYNNEI. Trimming cost V 7 bases and J 9 bases; bases outside gene matches: 14. The CDR3 is 16 amino acids. Amplification used 60 Vbeta primers and 13 Jbeta primers. Sequencing was performed with immunoSEQ multiplex PCR; in TCRdb, only in-frame clones are kept and a portion is missing. The table lists over 200,000 clones, around 75% of them singletons. The sample was PBMCs. This sequence joins TRBV2 and TRBJ2-1; 11 nucleotides align to TRBD2. The source of this sequence is a woman in her 30s in good health and CMV-seronegative. CDR3 loop: CASNSRPTSGAGEQFF. As DNA, the CDR3 is TGTGCCAGCAACTCCCGGCCGACTAGCGGGGCGGGTGAGCAGTTCTTC. Filled out from reference TRBV2 and TRBJ2-1, the complete variable domain reads EPEVTQTPSHQVTQMGQEVILRCVPISNHLYFYWYRQILGQKVEFLVSFYNNEISEKSEIFDDQFSVERPDGSNFTLKIRSTKLEDSAMYFCASNSRPTSGAGEQFFGPGTRLTVL.